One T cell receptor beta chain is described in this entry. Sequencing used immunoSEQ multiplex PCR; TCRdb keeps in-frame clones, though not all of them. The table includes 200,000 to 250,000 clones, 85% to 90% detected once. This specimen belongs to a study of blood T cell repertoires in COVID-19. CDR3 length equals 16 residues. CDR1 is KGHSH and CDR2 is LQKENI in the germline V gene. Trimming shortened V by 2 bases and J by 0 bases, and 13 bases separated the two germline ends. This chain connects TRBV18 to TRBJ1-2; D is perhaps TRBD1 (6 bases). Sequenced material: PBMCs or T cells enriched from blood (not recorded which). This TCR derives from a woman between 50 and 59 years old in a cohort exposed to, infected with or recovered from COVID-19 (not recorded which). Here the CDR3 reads CASSPSGTGSNYGYTF. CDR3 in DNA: TGTGCCAGCTCACCATCCGGTACAGGGTCTAACTATGGCTACACCTTC.